The clone carrying this T cell receptor (beta chain) came up a few times. The sample carries other DNA sequences with the same CDR3. J lost 4 bases, V lost 0 bases, and 2 bases had no gene match. The germline gives CDR1 SGHRS, CDR2 YFSETQ. CDR3 length: 14 residues. This specimen comes from a study of shared clonotypes between healthy human individuals. Assay execution proceeded at the deep level. Using immunoSEQ multiplex PCR, the repertoire was profiled, and TCRdb retains in-frame clones only, with some absent. The sample holds under 600,000 clones; about 75% are singletons and the top ten take under 15%.

Material: PBMCs. The rearrangement links TRBV5-1 to TRBJ2-3; TRBD2 agrees at 7 bases. The clonotype originates from a woman aged 40-49 years in good health. Some clones in this sample may be carry-over from other donors' samples. The CDR3 DNA follows: TGCGCCAGCAGCTTGGCCCGGGGGGCAGATACGCAGTATTTT. Translating it yields CASSLARGADTQYF. The full variable domain, rest sourced from reference TRBV5-1 and TRBJ2-3, is KAGVTQTPRYLIKTRGQQVTLSCSPISGHRSVSWYQQTPGQGLQFLFEYFSETQRNKGNFPGRFSGRQFSNSRSEMNVSTLELGDSALYLCASSLARGADTQYFGPGTRLTVL.